This T cell receptor beta chain was observed in a study of T cell changes during pregnancy in multiple sclerosis (dated by TCRdb to the late 2010s). Background for the entire study: Changes in the T cell repertoire over the course of pregnancy were examined in this study in women with multiple sclerosis.

A note on this clone: The clone's antigen remains unknown. No quality values exist for individual bases; no much larger clone is one base distant.

Receptors were amplified or captured by the immunoSEQ multiplex PCR assay. The source is immuneACCESS, and TCRdb retained only in-frame sequences with V and J called. Part of the clones is not carried over; for the studies checked, unresolved V genes explain less than half of this, and the remainder is unexplained. The sample profile shows more than 55,000 clones; 80% to 95% of them were found once. The top ten constitute 1.5% to 2% of the sample. The germline V gene supplies CDR1 SGDLS and CDR2 YYNGEE. The cysteine opens and the phenylalanine closes a CDR3 of 15 amino acids. Only the CDR3 part of the read is kept: 45 bases, read in frame from the first base. V drops 0 bases and J drops 5 bases, leaving 11 bases in between.

This sequence originates from a female donor in good health, enrolled as a control in a pregnancy study. This chain is built from TRBV9 and TRBJ2-2; possibly the D gene is TRBD1, per 5 matching bases. Here the sequenced sample was peripheral blood, taken in the first trimester of pregnancy. The CDR3 reads CASSVDPRGTGELFF. The sequence in DNA is TGTGCCAGCAGCGTAGACCCAAGGGGAACCGGGGAGCTGTTTTTT.